This T cell receptor (beta chain) was observed in a study of CD8 T cells in ankylosing spondylitis. General study results and limits: Apparently characteristic of ankylosing spondylitis blood was a TCR beta motif (about eight highly homologous variants). There were earlier reports of some motif variants in reactive arthritis synovial fluid and blood. Disease-linked clones displayed a CD8+ phenotype and appeared relatively rarely in peripheral blood.

Quantitative 5'-RACE with molecular barcodes generated TCR beta libraries. TCRdb re-analysed the 5' RACE reads in MiXCR, keeping a single row per CDR3 protein. This table has a few hundred thousand distinct CDR3 sequences, approximately 20% appearing once. This clonotype was detected only a few times. The antigen remains unidentified. The TCR was taken from a male donor with ankylosing spondylitis. Sequenced input: blood, either unsorted or a sorted T cell fraction (not recorded which).

CDR3 nucleotides: TGCGCCAGCAGCTTAGGGAGCGGGACCTTACCCGATGAGCAGTTCTTC. The encoded protein is CASSLGSGTLPDEQFF. This chain joins TRBV5-1 and TRBJ2-1; TRBD2 matches at 7 bases. The V and J ends lost 2 bases and 8 bases, in that order; junction bases with no gene match: 13. Germline assignment: CDR1 SGHRS and CDR2 YFSETQ. The CDR3 is 16 residues long.